This T cell receptor beta chain stems from a study of blood T cell repertoires in COVID-19. Looking at the study overall: There were acute and convalescent COVID-19 samples, and they came from the United States, Italy and Spain. PBMCs, B-cell-depleted T cells, or T cells were the source of the cDNA or gDNA that made up the material.

Germline CDR1 is KGHSH and CDR2 is LQKENI. V shed 2 bases and J 6 bases; nucleotides not matched to a gene: 6. The CDR3 totals 14 residues. In the authors' methods: Amplified reference gene primers provided the basis for estimating nucleated cell counts. TCRdb keeps only in-frame clones here, not all; method: immunoSEQ multiplex PCR. That table is the source of V, J and clone size, and D and trimming were worked out from the DNA. The sample has some 70,000 clones; approximately 80% are singletons. The sequence was obtained from a woman aged 45 to 65 with acute or convalescent COVID-19. Specimen: peripheral blood. The chain has TRBV18 and TRBJ1-2; 7 nucleotides agree with TRBD1. The CDR3 sequence: CASSPLSGGNGYTF. The CDR3 region has the DNA TGTGCCAGCTCACCATTGTCAGGGGGGAATGGCTACACCTTC.